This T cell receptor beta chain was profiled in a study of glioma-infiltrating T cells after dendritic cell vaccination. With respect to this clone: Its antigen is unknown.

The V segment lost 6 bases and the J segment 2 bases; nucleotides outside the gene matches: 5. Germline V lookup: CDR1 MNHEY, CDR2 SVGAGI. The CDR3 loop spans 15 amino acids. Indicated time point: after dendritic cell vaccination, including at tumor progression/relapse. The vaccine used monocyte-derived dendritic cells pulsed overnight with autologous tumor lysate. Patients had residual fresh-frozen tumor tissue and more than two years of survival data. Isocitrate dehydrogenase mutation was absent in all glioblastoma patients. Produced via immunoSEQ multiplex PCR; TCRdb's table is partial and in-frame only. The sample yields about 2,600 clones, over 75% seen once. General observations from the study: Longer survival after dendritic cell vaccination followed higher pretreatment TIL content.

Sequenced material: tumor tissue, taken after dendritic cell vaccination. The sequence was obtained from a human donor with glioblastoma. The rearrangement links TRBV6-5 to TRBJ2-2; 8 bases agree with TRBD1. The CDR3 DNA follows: TGTGCCAGCAGGCGACAGGGGATCAACACCGGGGAGCTGTTTTTT. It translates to CASRRQGINTGELFF.